The TCR beta chain under discussion was sequenced for a study of blood T cell repertoires in COVID-19. Study as a whole: Acute-phase and convalescent COVID-19 samples originated in the United States, Italy and Spain. Sample material is recorded as cDNA or gDNA derived from T cells, B-cell-depleted T cells, or PBMCs.

Repertoires were generated with immunoSEQ multiplex PCR, while TCRdb's copy carries only in-frame clones and drops some. This table holds fewer than 500,000 clones, 80% to 90% found once. The CDR3 runs 12 residues. Germline loops: CDR1 GTSNPN, CDR2 SVGIG (reference sequence). V shed 3 bases, J shed 3 bases, and the junction held 1 base outside the gene matches. The sequenced material came from peripheral blood. The J gene is TRBJ2-7, the V gene TRBV30, with 8 bases fitting TRBD1. This TCR was recovered from a woman in her twenties or thirties with acute or convalescent COVID-19. The CDR3 region is CAWRDRGYEQYF. CDR3 coding DNA: TGTGCCTGGAGAGACAGGGGCTACGAGCAGTACTTC.